Listed here are 18 T cell receptor beta chains from one sample, sequenced in a study of T cell repertoires in cytomegalovirus infection. MiXCR was run by TCRdb on the reads, yielding one entry per CDR3 protein. The table shows around 320,000 distinct CDR3 sequences, with over 7.5% occurring only once. The sample comprised PBMCs. These receptor sequences come from a human donor in good health (CMV status not recorded). Some clones in this sample may be carry-over from other donors' samples.

The chain employs TRBV7-9 and TRBJ2-1, with 12 bases fitting TRBD1. The CDR3 contains 16 residues. Losses at the gene ends were 5 bases for V and 7 bases for J; bases not matched to a gene: 9. The germline V gene has CDR1 SEHNR and CDR2 FQNEAQ (reference sequence). For the CDR3, the DNA is TGTGCCAGCAGCACAGGGACGGGACAGGGGGCGAATGAGCAGTTCTTC. It codes for CASSTGTGQGANEQFF.

This clonotype was seen repeatedly, ten times or more. V gene TRBV7-9 combines with J gene TRBJ2-7, with 7 bases identical to TRBD2. The CDR3 sequence is 16 residues long. Germline trimming cut 0 bases from V and 4 bases from J; bases unmatched to any gene: 9. Germline V gene data show CDR1 as SEHNR and CDR2 as FQNEAQ (reference sequence). CDR3 region: CASSLASRLAGYEQYF. The DNA of the CDR3 is TGTGCCAGCAGCTTAGCGAGCCGACTAGCAGGGTACGAGCAGTACTTC.

This chain uses TRBV19 with TRBJ2-3, with 11 nucleotides matching TRBD2. V was clipped by 5 bases and J by 4 bases; unmatched bases: 14. Germline CDR1 and CDR2: LNHDA and SQIVND (reference sequence). The CDR3 spans 18 residues. The CDR3 loop is CASSQEVTSGRPSDTQYF. CDR3 nucleotide sequence: TGTGCCAGTAGTCAAGAGGTTACTAGCGGGAGACCATCAGATACGCAGTATTTT.

This clonotype occurred a few times. The gene calls are TRBV12-3 or TRBV12-4 and TRBJ2-3; D tentatively fits TRBD1 or TRBD2 (5 bases each). The V end lost 11 bases, the J end lost 8 bases, and 17 bases lay between the germline ends. The CDR3 extends over 12 amino acids. The CDR3, as DNA: TGTGCCGGGCGAGGTGGGGGAGTTACGCAGTATTTT. Translating gives CAGRGGGVTQYF.

This clonotype showed up many times. V is TRBV24-1 and J is TRBJ2-2, with 7 bases that match TRBD1. V shed 1 base, J shed 3 bases, and the junction held 4 bases outside the gene matches. There are 16 residues in the CDR3. The germline gives CDR1 KGHDR, CDR2 SFDVKD. CDR3 coding DNA: TGTGCCACCAGTGATTTAAACAGGGGAGACACCGGGGAGCTGTTTTTT. It encodes CATSDLNRGDTGELFF.

This clonotype was detected many times. The rearrangement uses TRBV25-1 and TRBJ2-5; 13 bases line up with TRBD2. The CDR3 has 17 amino acids. Germline V gene sequence: CDR1 MGHDK, CDR2 SYGVNS. Trimming took 5 bases from V and 7 from J; bases not matched to a gene: 13. CDR3 loop: CASSSFGLAGASGTQYF. The DNA for the CDR3 is TGTGCCAGCAGTTCCTTCGGACTAGCGGGAGCAAGTGGGACCCAGTACTTC.

This chain joins TRBV6-2 or TRBV6-3 and TRBJ2-7, with TRBD1 identical over 8 bases. The CDR3 has 14 amino acids. V was pared by 2 bases and J by 2 bases, with 2 bases of the junction left unmatched. CDR1 is MNHEY, CDR2 SVGEGT, per germline. For the CDR3, the DNA is TGTGCCAGCAGTTACCCGGACAGGGCCTACGAGCAGTACTTC. This sequence encodes CASSYPDRAYEQYF.

This chain connects TRBV7-9 to TRBJ2-1, with 7 bases fitting TRBD1. The germline CDR1 and CDR2 sequences are SEHNR and FQNEAQ (reference sequence). Losses at the gene ends were 7 bases for V and 2 bases for J; bases not matched to a gene: 5. The CDR3 runs 14 residues. The CDR3 DNA sequence: TGTGCCAGCATGGTACAGGGGCCCTACAATGAGCAGTTCTTC. It codes for CASMVQGPYNEQFF.

This clonotype was picked up a small number of times. The chain's CDR3 is CASSQRVSDEQFF. CDR3 sequence (DNA): TGTGCCAGCAGTCAGAGGGTCTCCGATGAGCAGTTCTTC. This rearrangement joins TRBV7-3 to TRBJ2-1; weak D call: TRBD2 (5 bases). This CDR3 has 13 residues. V was shortened by 6 bases and J by 8 bases, with 14 bases between the two germline ends. The germline V gene encodes CDR1 SGHTA and CDR2 FQGTGA.

The V gene is TRBV2, the J gene TRBJ2-3, with D tentatively TRBD1 or TRBD2 (5 bases each). The germline gives CDR1 SNHLY, CDR2 FYNNEI. This CDR3 is built from 15 residues. Trimming cost V 7 bases and J 0 bases, with 14 bases left between them. In nucleotides, the CDR3 is TGTGCCAGCAAGACAGCGGCGTCTAGCACAGATACGCAGTATTTT. Its translation: CASKTAASSTDTQYF.

This clonotype appeared many times. The chain links TRBV6-2 or TRBV6-3 to TRBJ2-3; 9 nucleotides match TRBD1. There are 16 residues in the CDR3. The V and J ends lost 2 bases and 2 bases, in that order; junction bases with no gene match: 5. Germline CDR1 and CDR2: MNHEY and SVGEGT. The CDR3 coding sequence is TGTGCCAGCAGTTACCCCCGGGACAGGGACACAGATACGCAGTATTTT. Protein: CASSYPRDRDTDTQYF.

The chain combines TRBV7-2 with TRBJ2-1, with 11 bases identical to TRBD2. Germline V gives CDR1 SGHTA, CDR2 FQGNSA. V lost 2 bases, J lost 2 bases, and 8 bases stayed unmatched. This CDR3 contains 18 residues. CDR3 residues: CASSLNPSGRPTYNEQFF. CDR3 DNA: TGTGCCAGCAGCTTAAACCCTAGCGGGAGGCCAACCTACAATGAGCAGTTCTTC.

This chain's CDR3 is CASSELTSGYTDTQYF. As DNA, the CDR3 is TGTGCCAGCAGTGAACTTACTAGCGGGTACACAGATACGCAGTATTTT. The rearrangement joins TRBV6-5 to TRBJ2-3; 9 bases map to TRBD2. There are 16 residues in the CDR3. Germline-derived CDR1 and CDR2 are MNHEY and SVGAGI. After removal of 5 bases from V and 2 bases from J, the junction contained 8 bases not matched to a gene.

For this clonotype: One end of the junction does not line up with germline, which may come from a read error. J is TRBJ2-3 and V is TRBV5-3, with unresolved D. TRBV5-3 carries the ORF label, with uncertain function. The length of the CDR3 is 14 residues. CDR3 nucleotides: TGTGCCAGCAGCTTGGGTCGGAGCACAGATACGCAGTATTTT. As protein: CASSLGRSTDTQYF.

This clonotype was recorded many times. CDR3 loop: CASSSGHNQPQHF. In DNA, the CDR3 is TGTGCCAGCAGCTCAGGACACAATCAGCCCCAGCATTTT. The V and J genes are TRBV7-2 and TRBJ1-5, with D possibly being TRBD1 (5 bases). Between the trimmed V and J ends, which lost 4 bases and 3 bases, there was a span of 7 bases. Germline values: CDR1 SGHTA, CDR2 FQGNSA. The CDR3 is 13 residues long.

CDR3: CASSHLGLGSNEQFF. The CDR3 bases are TGTGCCAGCAGTCATCTAGGACTGGGGTCCAATGAGCAGTTCTTC. This rearrangement joins TRBV6-6 to TRBJ2-1; maybe TRBD2 (5 bases). The germline CDR1 and CDR2 sequences are MNHNY and SVGAGI (reference sequence). Trimming removed 5 bases at V and 6 bases at J, with 17 bases between. The CDR3 length is 15 residues.

The chain employs TRBV15 and TRBJ1-2, with D possibly TRBD1 on 5 matching bases. The CDR3 is 13 amino acids. V shed 0 bases and J shed 6 bases, with 8 bases lying between them. Germline lookup yields CDR1 LNHNV and CDR2 YYDKDF (reference sequence). The CDR3 nucleotides are TGTGCCACCAGCAGAGACAGGGAAAATGGCTACACCTTC. Its translation is CATSRDRENGYTF.

This clonotype was observed a handful of times. This rearrangement joins TRBV6-2 or TRBV6-3 to TRBJ2-1; the D call may be TRBD1 or TRBD2 (6 bases each). Trimming removed 4 bases from V and 4 bases from J, with 14 bases in between. CDR3 length: 15 amino acids. The germline gives CDR1 MNHEY, CDR2 SVGEGT. The CDR3 here is CASSSLGGLYNEQFF. CDR3 DNA: TGTGCCAGCAGTTCCCTGGGGGGCCTGTACAATGAGCAGTTCTTC.